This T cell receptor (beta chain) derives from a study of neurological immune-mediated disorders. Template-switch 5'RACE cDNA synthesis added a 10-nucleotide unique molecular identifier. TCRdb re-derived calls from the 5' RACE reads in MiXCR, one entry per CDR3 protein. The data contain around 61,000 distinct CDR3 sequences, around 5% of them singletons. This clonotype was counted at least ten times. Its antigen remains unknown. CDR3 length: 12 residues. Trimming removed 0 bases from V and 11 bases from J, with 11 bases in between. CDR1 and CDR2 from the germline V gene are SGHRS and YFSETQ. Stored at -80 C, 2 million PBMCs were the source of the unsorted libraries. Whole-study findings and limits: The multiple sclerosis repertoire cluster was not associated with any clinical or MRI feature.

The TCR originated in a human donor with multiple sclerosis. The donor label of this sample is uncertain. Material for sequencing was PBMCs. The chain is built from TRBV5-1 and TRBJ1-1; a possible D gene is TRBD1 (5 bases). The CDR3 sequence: CASSLDQGPAFF. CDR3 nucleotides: TGCGCCAGCAGCTTGGATCAGGGCCCGGCTTTCTTT.